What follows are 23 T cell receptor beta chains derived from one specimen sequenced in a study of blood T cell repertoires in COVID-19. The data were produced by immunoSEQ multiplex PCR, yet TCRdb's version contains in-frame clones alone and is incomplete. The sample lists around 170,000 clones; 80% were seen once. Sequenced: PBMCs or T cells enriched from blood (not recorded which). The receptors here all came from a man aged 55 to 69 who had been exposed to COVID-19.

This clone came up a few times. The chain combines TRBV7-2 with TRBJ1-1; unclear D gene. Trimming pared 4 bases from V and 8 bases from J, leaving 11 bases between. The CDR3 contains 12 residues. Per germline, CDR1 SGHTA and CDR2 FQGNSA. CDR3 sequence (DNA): TGTGCCAGCAGCTCGGGGAGGTGGGAAGCTTTCTTT. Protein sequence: CASSSGRWEAFF.

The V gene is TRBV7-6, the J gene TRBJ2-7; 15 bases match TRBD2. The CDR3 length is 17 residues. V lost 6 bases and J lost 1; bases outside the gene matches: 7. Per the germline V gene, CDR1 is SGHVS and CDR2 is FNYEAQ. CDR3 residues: CASSRTSGRAVSYEQYF. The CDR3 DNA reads TGTGCCAGCAGTCGGACTAGCGGGAGGGCCGTATCCTACGAGCAGTACTTC.

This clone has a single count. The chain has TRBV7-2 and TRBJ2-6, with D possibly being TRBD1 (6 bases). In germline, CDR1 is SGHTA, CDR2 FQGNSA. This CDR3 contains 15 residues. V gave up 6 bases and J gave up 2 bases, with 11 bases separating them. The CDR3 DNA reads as TGTGCCAGCAGTAAGGGGGACCCTGGGGCCAACGTCCTGACTTTC. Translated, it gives CASSKGDPGANVLTF. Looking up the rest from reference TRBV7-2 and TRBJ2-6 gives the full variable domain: GAGVSQSPSNKVTEKGKDVELRCDPISGHTALYWYRQSLGQGLEFLIYFQGNSAPDKSGLPSDRFSAERTGGSVSTLTIQRTQQEDSAVYLCASSKGDPGANVLTFGAGSRLTVL.

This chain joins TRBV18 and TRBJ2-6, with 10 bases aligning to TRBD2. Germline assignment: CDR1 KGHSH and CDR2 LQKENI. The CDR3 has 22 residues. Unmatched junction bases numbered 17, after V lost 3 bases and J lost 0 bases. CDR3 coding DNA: TGTGCCAGCTCACCTCCCCTAGCGGGAGTTAACCTATCCCCCTCTGGGGCCAACGTCCTGACTTTC. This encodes CASSPPLAGVNLSPSGANVLTF.

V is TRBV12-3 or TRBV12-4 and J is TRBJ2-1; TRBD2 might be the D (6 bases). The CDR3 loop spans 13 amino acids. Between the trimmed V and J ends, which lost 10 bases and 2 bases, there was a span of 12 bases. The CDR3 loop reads CATRLEAYNEQFF. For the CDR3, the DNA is TGTGCCACCAGACTAGAAGCCTACAATGAGCAGTTCTTC.

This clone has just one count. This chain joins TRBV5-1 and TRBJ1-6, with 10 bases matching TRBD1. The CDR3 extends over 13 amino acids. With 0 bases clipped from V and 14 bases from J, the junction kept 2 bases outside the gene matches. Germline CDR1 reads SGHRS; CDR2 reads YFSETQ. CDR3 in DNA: TGCGCCAGCAGCTTGGAGGACAGGGGGACCCTCCACTTT. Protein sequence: CASSLEDRGTLHF.

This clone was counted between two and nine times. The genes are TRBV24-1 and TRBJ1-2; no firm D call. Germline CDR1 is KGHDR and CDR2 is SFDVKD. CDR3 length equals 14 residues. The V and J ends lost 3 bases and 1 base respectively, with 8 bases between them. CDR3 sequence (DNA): TGTGCCACCAGTGATCAGGATATTAACTATGGCTACACCTTC. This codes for CATSDQDINYGYTF.

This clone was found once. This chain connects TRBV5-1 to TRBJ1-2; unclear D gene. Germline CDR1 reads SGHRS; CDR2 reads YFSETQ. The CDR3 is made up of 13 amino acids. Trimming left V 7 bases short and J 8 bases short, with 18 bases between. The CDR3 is CASAQVGSGGYTF. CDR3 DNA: TGCGCCAGCGCCCAGGTCGGTTCAGGAGGCTACACCTTC.

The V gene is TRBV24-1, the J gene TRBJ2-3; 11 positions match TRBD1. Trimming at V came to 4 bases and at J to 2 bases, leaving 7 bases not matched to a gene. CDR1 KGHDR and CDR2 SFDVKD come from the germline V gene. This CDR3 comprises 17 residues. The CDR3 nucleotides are TGTGCCACCAGTGACCCGGGGACAGGGGGATACACAGATACGCAGTATTTT. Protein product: CATSDPGTGGYTDTQYF.

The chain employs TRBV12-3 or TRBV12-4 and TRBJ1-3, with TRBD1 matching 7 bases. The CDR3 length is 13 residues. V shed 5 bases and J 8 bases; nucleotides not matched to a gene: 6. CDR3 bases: TGTGCCAGCAGTGAGACAGGGTTATACACCATATATTTT. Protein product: CASSETGLYTIYF.

CDR3 sequence (DNA): TGTGCCAGCTCACCGACTAGCGGGAGGAGATACGAGCAGTACTTC. Translation gives CASSPTSGRRYEQYF. The chain links TRBV18 to TRBJ2-7; 13 nucleotides match TRBD2. CDR1 is KGHSH, CDR2 LQKENI, per germline. The length of the CDR3 is 15 residues. J was trimmed by 4 bases and V by 3 bases; bases with no gene match: 3.

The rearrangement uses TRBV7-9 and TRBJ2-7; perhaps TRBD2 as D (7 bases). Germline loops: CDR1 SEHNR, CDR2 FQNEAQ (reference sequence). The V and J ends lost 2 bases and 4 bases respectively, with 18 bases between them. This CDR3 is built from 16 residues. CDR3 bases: TGTGCCAGCAGCTTAAGGGGGGGCTCTGCCGGATACGAGCAGTACTTC. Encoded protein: CASSLRGGSAGYEQYF.

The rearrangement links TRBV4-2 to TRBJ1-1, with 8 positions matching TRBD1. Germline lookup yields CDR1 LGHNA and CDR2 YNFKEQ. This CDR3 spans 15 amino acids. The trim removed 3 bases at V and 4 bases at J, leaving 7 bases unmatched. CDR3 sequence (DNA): TGTGCCAGCAGCCAGCGCAGGGGGCGAGGCACTGAAGCTTTCTTT. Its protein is CASSQRRGRGTEAFF.

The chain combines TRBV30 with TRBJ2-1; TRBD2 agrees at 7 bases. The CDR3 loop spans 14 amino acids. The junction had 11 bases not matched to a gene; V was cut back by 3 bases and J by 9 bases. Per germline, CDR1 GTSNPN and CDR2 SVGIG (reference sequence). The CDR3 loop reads CAWRSLADWGEQFF. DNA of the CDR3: TGTGCCTGGAGGTCCCTAGCGGATTGGGGTGAGCAGTTCTTC.

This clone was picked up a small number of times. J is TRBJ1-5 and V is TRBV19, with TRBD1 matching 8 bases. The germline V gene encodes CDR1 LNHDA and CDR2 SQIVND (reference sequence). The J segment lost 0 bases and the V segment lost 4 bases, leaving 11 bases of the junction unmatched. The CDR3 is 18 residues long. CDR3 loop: CASSTTDRALTSNQPQHF. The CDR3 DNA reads TGTGCCAGTAGTACCACGGACAGGGCCTTGACTAGCAATCAGCCCCAGCATTTT.

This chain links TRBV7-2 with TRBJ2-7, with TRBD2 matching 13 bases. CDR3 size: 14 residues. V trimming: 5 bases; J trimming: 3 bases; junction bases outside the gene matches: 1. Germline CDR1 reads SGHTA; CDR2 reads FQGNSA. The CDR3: CASSRTSGSYEQYF. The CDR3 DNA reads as TGTGCCAGCAGCCGGACTAGCGGGAGCTACGAGCAGTACTTC.

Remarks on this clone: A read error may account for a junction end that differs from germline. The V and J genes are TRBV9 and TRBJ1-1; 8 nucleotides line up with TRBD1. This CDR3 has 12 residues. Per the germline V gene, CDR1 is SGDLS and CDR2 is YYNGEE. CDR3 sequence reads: CASSVLPGQAVF. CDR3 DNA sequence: TGTGCCAGCAGCGTACTACCGGGACAGGCGGTTTTT.

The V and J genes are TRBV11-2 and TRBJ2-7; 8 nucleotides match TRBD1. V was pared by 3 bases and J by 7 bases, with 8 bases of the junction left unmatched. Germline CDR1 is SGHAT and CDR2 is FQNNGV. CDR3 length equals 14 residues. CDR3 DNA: TGTGCCAGCAGCTTTGACAGGGGTTTGGGGGAGCAGTACTTC. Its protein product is CASSFDRGLGEQYF.

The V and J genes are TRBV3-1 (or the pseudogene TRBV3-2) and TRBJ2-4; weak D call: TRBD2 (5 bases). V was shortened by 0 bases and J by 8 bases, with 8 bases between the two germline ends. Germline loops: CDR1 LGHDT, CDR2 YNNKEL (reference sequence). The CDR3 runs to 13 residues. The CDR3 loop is CASSQEREYIQYF. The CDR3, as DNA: TGTGCCAGCAGCCAAGAGAGGGAATACATTCAGTACTTC.

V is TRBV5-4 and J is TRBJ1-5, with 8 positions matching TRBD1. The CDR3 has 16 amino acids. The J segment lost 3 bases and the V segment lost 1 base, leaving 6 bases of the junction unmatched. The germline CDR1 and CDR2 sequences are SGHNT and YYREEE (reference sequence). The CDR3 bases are TGTGCCAGCAGCTTGACGACAGGGGTCGACAATCAGCCCCAGCATTTT. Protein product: CASSLTTGVDNQPQHF.

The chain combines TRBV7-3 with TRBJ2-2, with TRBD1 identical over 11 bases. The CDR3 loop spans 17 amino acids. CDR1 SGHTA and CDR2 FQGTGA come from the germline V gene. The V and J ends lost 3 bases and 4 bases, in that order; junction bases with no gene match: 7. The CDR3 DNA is TGTGCCAGCAGCTTGATAGGACAGGGGGCTTTCACCGGGGAGCTGTTTTTT. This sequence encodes CASSLIGQGAFTGELFF. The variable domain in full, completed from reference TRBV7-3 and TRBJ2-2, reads GAGVSQTPSNKVTEKGKYVELRCDPISGHTALYWYRQSLGQGPEFLIYFQGTGAADDSGLPNDRFFAVRPEGSVSTLKIQRTERGDSAVYLCASSLIGQGAFTGELFFGEGSRLTVL.

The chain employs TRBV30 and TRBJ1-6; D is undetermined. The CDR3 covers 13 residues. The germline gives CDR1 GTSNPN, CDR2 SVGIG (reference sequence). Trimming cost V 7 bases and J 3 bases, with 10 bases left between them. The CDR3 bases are TGTGCCTCCCAGGAAATCTATAATTCACCCCTCCACTTT. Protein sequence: CASQEIYNSPLHF.

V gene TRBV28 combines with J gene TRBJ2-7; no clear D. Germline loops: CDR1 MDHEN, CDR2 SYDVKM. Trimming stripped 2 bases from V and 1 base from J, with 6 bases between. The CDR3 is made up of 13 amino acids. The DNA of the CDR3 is TGTGCCAGCAGTTTAGGGCCTTCCTACGAGCAGTACTTC. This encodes CASSLGPSYEQYF.